The TCR beta chain under discussion was sequenced for a study of blood T cell repertoires in COVID-19. The method was immunoSEQ multiplex PCR; TCRdb's version includes in-frame clones alone and lacks a portion of them. This sample carries roughly 250,000 clones, approximately 90% of them seen once, and the ten largest clones take 2.3%. V lost 5 bases and J lost 6, with 13 bases in between. This CDR3 has 13 amino acids. Germline-derived CDR1 and CDR2 are SEHNR and FQNEAQ (reference sequence). Ages ranged from about 18 to 89 years, with residence in approximately 25 US areas. The chain couples TRBV7-9 to TRBJ1-1; a possible D gene is TRBD1 (5 bases). This TCR derives from a woman in her 40s with acute COVID-19. The sequenced sample was PBMCs or T cells enriched from blood (not recorded which). The CDR3 loop reads CASSLREGSEAFF. The CDR3 DNA reads as TGTGCCAGCAGCCTCAGGGAGGGCTCTGAAGCTTTCTTT.